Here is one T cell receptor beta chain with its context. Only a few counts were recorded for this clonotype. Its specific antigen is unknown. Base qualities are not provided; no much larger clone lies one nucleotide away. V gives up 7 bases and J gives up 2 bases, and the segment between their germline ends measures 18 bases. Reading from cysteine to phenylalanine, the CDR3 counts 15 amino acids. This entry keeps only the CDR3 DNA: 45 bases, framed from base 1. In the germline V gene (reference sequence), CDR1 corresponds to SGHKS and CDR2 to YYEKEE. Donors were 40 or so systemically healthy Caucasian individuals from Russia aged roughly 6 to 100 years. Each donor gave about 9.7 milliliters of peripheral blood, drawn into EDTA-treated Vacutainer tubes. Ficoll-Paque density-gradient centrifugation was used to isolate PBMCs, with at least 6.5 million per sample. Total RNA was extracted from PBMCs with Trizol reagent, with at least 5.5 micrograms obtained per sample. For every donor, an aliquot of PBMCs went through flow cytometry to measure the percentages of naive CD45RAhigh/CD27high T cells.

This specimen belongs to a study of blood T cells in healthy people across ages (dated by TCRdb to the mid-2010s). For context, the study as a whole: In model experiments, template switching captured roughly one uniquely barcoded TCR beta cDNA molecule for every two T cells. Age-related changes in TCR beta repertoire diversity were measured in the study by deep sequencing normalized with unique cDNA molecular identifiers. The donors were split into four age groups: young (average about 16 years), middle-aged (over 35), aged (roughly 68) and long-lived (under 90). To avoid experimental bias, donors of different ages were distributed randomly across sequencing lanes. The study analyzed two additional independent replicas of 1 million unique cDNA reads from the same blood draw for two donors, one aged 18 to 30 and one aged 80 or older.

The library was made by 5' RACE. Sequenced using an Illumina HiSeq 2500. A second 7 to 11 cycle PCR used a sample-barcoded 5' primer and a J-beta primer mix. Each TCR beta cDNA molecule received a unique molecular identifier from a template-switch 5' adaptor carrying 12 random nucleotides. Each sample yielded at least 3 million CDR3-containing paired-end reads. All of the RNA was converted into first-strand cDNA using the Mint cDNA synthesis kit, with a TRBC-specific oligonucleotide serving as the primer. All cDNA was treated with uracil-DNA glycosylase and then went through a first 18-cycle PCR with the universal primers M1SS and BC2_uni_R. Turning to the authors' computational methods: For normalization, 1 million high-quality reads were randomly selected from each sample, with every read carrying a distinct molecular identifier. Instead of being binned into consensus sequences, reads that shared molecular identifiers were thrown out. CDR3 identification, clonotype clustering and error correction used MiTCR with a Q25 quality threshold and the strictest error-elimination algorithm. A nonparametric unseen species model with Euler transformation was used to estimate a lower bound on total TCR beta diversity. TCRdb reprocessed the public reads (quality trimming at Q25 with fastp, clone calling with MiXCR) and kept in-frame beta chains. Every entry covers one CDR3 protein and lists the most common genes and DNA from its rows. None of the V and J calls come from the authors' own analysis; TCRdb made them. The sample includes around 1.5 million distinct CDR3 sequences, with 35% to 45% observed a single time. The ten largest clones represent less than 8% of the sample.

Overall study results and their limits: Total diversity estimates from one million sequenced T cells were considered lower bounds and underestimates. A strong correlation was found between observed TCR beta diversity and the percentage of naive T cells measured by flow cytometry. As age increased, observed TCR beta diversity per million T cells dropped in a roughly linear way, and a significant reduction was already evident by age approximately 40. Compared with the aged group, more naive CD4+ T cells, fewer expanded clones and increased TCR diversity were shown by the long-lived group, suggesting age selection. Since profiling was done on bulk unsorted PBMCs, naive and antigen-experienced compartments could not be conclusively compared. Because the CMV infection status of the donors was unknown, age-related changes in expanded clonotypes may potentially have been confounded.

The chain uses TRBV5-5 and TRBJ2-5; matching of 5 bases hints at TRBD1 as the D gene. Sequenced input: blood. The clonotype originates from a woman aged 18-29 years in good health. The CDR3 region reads CASGLNGALQETQYF. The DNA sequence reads TGTGCCAGCGGCCTCAATGGGGCCCTTCAAGAGACCCAGTACTTC.